The rows below give T cell receptor beta chains drawn from one sample of a study of blood T cell repertoires in COVID-19. Clones were read by immunoSEQ multiplex PCR, and TCRdb kept only the in-frame ones, dropping some. Among 200,000 to 300,000 clones, about 86% were seen once, and the ten largest hold roughly 6.3%. Source material: peripheral blood. The receptors originated from a man in his 60s with acute or convalescent COVID-19. CDR3s include the opening cysteine and the closing phenylalanine or tryptophan. D genes are given only for firm matches. A clone size is listed for some rows: how often the clone was seen (once, few, many), or a class if it is expanded.

j_gene,v_gene,d_gene,abundance,CDR3aa,CDR3nt
TRBJ2-1,TRBV7-2,TRBD2,-,CASSLERTSGNEQFF,TGTGCCAGCAGCTTAGAAAGGACTAGCGGGAATGAGCAGTTCTTC
TRBJ2-1,TRBV28,TRBD2,-,CASSRTSGDYNEQFF,TGTGCCAGCAGCCGTACTAGCGGGGATTACAATGAGCAGTTCTTC
TRBJ2-2,TRBV30,TRBD2,-,CAWSSLAGATGELFF,TGTGCCTGGAGTTCGCTAGCGGGAGCCACCGGGGAGCTGTTTTTT
TRBJ1-1,TRBV5-4,-,-,CASRPLTGLTEAFF,TGTGCCAGCAGACCACTAACAGGGCTCACTGAAGCTTTCTTT
TRBJ2-7,TRBV6-5,TRBD1,few,CASSYVEGASEQYF,TGTGCCAGCAGTTACGTCGAGGGGGCTAGCGAGCAGTACTTC
TRBJ1-5,TRBV27,-,-,CASSTLQGQPQHF,TGTGCCAGCAGTACATTACAGGGACAGCCCCAGCATTTT
TRBJ2-7,TRBV6-1,-,few,CASSEFLAIPYEQYF,TGTGCCAGCAGTGAATTTCTAGCGATCCCCTACGAGCAGTACTTC
TRBJ1-2,TRBV9,-,-,CASSQVGVAYGYTF,TGTGCCAGCAGCCAGGTCGGGGTAGCTTATGGCTACACCTTC
TRBJ1-1,TRBV9,TRBD1,-,CASSGGTGGNTEAFF,TGTGCCAGCAGCGGCGGGACAGGGGGGAACACTGAAGCTTTCTTT
TRBJ1-1,TRBV15,-,-,CATSRVPVDKNTEAFF,TGTGCCACCAGCAGAGTGCCCGTAGATAAGAACACTGAAGCTTTCTTT
TRBJ2-7,TRBV6-5,TRBD1,-,CASKARQGISYEQYF,TGTGCCAGCAAGGCCCGACAGGGGATTTCCTACGAGCAGTACTTC
TRBJ2-1,TRBV2,-,-,CASTRDTSSYNEQFF,TGTGCCAGCACCCGGGACACCTCCTCCTACAATGAGCAGTTCTTC
TRBJ1-1,TRBV11-3,-,once,CASSLTLEGTEAFF,TGTGCCAGCAGCTTAACCCTGGAGGGCACTGAAGCTTTCTTT
TRBJ2-2,TRBV9,-,-,CASSVAGATGELFF,TGTGCCAGCAGCGTAGCAGGGGCCACCGGGGAGCTGTTTTTT
TRBJ2-2,TRBV7-2,TRBD2,once,CASSLVSGGNTGELFF,TGTGCCAGCAGCTTAGTCAGCGGGGGAAACACCGGGGAGCTGTTTTTT
TRBJ1-1,TRBV3-1/TRBV3-2,-,-,CASRQDGGVDTEAFF,TGTGCCAGCAGACAAGACGGGGGGGTGGACACTGAAGCTTTCTTT
TRBJ1-1,TRBV7-2,-,-,CASSLSGGGTEAFF,TGTGCCAGCAGCCTAAGCGGGGGTGGGACTGAAGCTTTCTTT
TRBJ2-7,TRBV7-2,-,-,CASSLGVLSSSYEQYF,TGTGCCAGCAGCTTAGGAGTACTTTCTAGCTCCTACGAGCAGTACTTC
TRBJ1-5,TRBV19,-,-,CASTSRGGQPQHF,TGTGCCAGTACCTCGAGGGGAGGTCAGCCCCAGCATTTT
TRBJ1-1,TRBV7-2,-,-,CASSLGRQMNTEAFF,TGTGCCAGCAGCTTAGGTCGACAGATGAACACTGAAGCTTTCTTT
TRBJ1-2,TRBV2,-,-,CASTPEGSNYGYTF,TGTGCCAGCACCCCAGAGGGATCTAACTATGGCTACACCTTC
TRBJ2-7,TRBV7-2,TRBD2,many,CASSLRAGGTYEQYF,TGTGCCAGCAGCTTAAGGGCGGGAGGTACCTACGAGCAGTACTTC
TRBJ2-7,TRBV6-5,-,-,CASSLRRFYEQYF,TGTGCCAGCAGTCTCAGGCGCTTCTACGAGCAGTACTTC
TRBJ2-1,TRBV12-3/TRBV12-4,-,-,CASSTGLYNEQFF,TGTGCCAGCAGCACGGGACTCTACAATGAGCAGTTCTTC
TRBJ1-6,TRBV12-3/TRBV12-4,-,-,CASTINSPLHF,TGTGCCAGCACTATTAATTCACCCCTCCACTTT
TRBJ2-2,TRBV7-3,-,once,CASRNDRNTGELFF,TGTGCCAGCAGGAATGACAGGAACACCGGGGAGCTGTTTTTT
TRBJ1-2,TRBV4-1,-,-,CASSQPARGPVYGYTF,TGCGCCAGCAGCCAACCGGCCAGGGGCCCGGTTTATGGCTACACCTTC
TRBJ1-1,TRBV24-1,TRBD1,-,CATSDADRGGTEAFF,TGTGCCACCAGTGATGCCGACAGGGGAGGCACTGAAGCTTTCTTT
TRBJ2-1,TRBV6-2/TRBV6-3,-,-,CASSYLATYNEQFF,TGTGCCAGCAGTTACCTAGCGACCTACAATGAGCAGTTCTTC
TRBJ1-2,TRBV2,TRBD1,few,CASSELGTGGDGYTF,TGTGCCAGCAGTGAATTGGGGACAGGGGGCGATGGCTACACCTTC
TRBJ2-1,TRBV7-2,TRBD2,few,CASSLERREVDEQFF,TGTGCCAGCAGCTTAGAACGGCGGGAGGTTGATGAGCAGTTCTTC
TRBJ2-3,TRBV9,TRBD2,-,CASSVASGGDTQYF,TGTGCCAGCAGCGTGGCTAGCGGCGGAGATACGCAGTATTTT